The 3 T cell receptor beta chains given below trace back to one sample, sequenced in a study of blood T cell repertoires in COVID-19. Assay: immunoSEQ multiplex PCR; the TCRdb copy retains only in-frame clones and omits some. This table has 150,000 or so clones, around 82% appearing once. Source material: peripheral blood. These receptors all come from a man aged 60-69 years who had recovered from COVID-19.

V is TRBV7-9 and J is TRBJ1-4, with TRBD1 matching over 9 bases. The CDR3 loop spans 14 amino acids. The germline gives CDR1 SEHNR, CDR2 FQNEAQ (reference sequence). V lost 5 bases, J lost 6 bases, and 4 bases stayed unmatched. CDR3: CASSTGDRDEKLFF. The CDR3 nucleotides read TGTGCCAGCAGCACGGGGGACAGGGATGAAAAACTGTTTTTT.

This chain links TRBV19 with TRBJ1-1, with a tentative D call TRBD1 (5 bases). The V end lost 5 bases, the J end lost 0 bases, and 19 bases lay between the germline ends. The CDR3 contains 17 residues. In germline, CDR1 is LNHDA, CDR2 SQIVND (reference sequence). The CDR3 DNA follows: TGTGCCAGTAGTGATCCCTTCGGGGGACTACTGAACACTGAAGCTTTCTTT. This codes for CASSDPFGGLLNTEAFF.

The CDR3: CASSLQGTQYF. DNA for the CDR3: TGTGCCAGCAGTCTACAGGGCACTCAGTACTTC. This chain connects TRBV6-2 or TRBV6-3 to TRBJ2-5; D is possibly TRBD1 (6 bases). Germline V gene sequence: CDR1 MNHEY, CDR2 SVGEGT. This CDR3 spans 11 amino acids. V was cut by 5 bases and J by 11 bases, with 12 bases left in between.